This TCR beta chain was retrieved from a study of OX40 agonist ivuxolimab in advanced cancers. Some background on the complete study: Ivuxolimab was an agonistic, fully human IgG2 monoclonal antibody directed against OX40 (CD134), a costimulatory receptor. Of the roughly 51 dose-escalation patients, hepatocellular carcinoma was present in about 20, melanoma in about 15, renal cell carcinoma in 9 and head and neck cancer in 9. Peripheral TCRbeta sequencing aimed to test whether ivuxolimab altered TCR sequence diversity and caused clonal T-cell expansion. Prior anti-PD-1, anti-PD-L1 or anti-CTLA-4 therapy was permitted, and checkpoint inhibitors had been received by about 44% of dose-escalation patients. In the dose-escalation cohort, about four fifths of patients were male, and the mean age was 60 years with a range of roughly 20 to 80. The monotherapy dose-escalation portion (N = 52 patients) of the phase I ivuxolimab trial is reported in the paper. Partial responses occurred in three dose-escalation patients: two with cutaneous melanoma and one with hepatocellular carcinoma. Intravenous ivuxolimab was administered to patients every 2 weeks at six dose levels: 0.01, 0.1, 0.3, 1.5, 3 and 10 mg/kg.

Note on this clone: Its recognized antigen is unknown. Per-base quality was not reported, and no clone a single base away is much larger than it.

Genomic DNA was extracted from sorted cells for sequencing of the TCRbeta CDR3 region. TCRbeta CDR3 regions were sequenced using the immunoSEQ Assay. Drawn from immuneACCESS, this table holds only the in-frame rearrangements with V and J called that TCRdb kept. Clones are partly lost; checked studies trace under half to an unresolved V gene and leave the rest unexplained. This sample has about 100,000 clones in its table, and approximately 90% of those were observed once. The top ten clones comprise roughly 0.8% of the sample. The CDR3 sequence holds 15 residues, the cysteine and phenylalanine included. This entry keeps only the CDR3 DNA: 45 bases, framed from base 1. V and J are trimmed by 4 bases and 1 base, and the gene matches miss 6 bases of the junction. CDR1 is given as SGHTA and CDR2 as FQGNSA, both from the germline V gene. The trial excluded patients who had a history of autoimmune disease or were on systemic immunosuppression. Peripheral blood for TCR sequencing was collected from all dose cohorts at baseline, on cycle 4 day 1, and on cycle 7 day 1. The samples were drawn from a first-in-human, open-label, multicenter phase I dose-escalation trial of ivuxolimab. Adults with locally advanced or metastatic melanoma, renal cell, hepatocellular, or head and neck squamous cell carcinoma were enrolled in the trial. Before TCR sequencing, CD4+ and CD8+ T cells were separately sorted from peripheral blood.

The paper's findings and limits, for the study overall: At doses of 0.1 to 3.0 mg/kg, clonal expansion of both CD4+ and CD8+ blood T cells was observed from baseline to week 6. Which antigens the clonally expanded peripheral T cells were specific for was not determined. In the 0.1-3.0 mg/kg groups, partial responders had among the lowest normalized peripheral clonal expansion, particularly in CD8+ T cells. Low levels of normalized T-cell clonal expansion were also seen in some patients who did not respond. After ivuxolimab, expanded clones were on average more numerous among CD8+ T cells than among CD4+ T cells.

Material: CD4+ or CD8+ T cells sorted from blood, obtained in a trial of the OX40 agonist ivuxolimab. The TCR sequence derives from an adult with an advanced solid tumor such as melanoma, head and neck, liver or kidney cancer. The rearranged chain carries TRBV7-2 and TRBJ2-5, with 7 central nucleotides matching TRBD2. The bases read TGTGCCAGCAGCTCCCGACCGGGGGGCCAAGAGACCCAGTACTTC. Its translation is CASSSRPGGQETQYF.